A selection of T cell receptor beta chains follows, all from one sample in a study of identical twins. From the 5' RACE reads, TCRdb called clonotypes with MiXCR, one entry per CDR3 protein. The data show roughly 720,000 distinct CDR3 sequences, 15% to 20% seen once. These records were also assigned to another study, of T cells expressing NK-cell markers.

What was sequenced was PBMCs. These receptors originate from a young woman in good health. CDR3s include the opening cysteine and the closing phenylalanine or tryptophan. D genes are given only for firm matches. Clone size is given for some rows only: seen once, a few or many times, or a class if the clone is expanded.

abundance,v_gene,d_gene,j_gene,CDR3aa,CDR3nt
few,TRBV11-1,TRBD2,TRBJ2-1,CASSSGPSSGGSYNEQFF,TGTGCCAGCAGCTCGGGACCGAGTAGCGGGGGGTCCTACAATGAGCAGTTCTTC
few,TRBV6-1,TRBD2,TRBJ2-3,CASRGTSAGADTQYF,TGTGCCAGCAGGGGTACTAGCGCGGGGGCAGATACGCAGTATTTT
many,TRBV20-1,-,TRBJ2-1,CSARDAVEGYNEQFF,TGCAGTGCTAGAGATGCGGTAGAAGGATACAATGAGCAGTTCTTC
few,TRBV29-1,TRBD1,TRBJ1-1,CSVGSGGAFF,TGCAGCGTGGGATCAGGGGGAGCTTTCTTT
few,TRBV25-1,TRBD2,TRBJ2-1,CASSELGASGRMNEQFF,TGTGCCAGCAGTGAATTGGGGGCTAGCGGGAGGATGAATGAGCAGTTCTTC
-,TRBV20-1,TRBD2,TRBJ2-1,CSASSAGGRDYYNEQFF,TGCAGTGCTAGTAGTGCGGGGGGCCGCGACTATTACAATGAGCAGTTCTTC
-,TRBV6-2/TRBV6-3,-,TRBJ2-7,CASRGAGTYEQYF,TGTGCCAGCCGGGGCGCAGGGACCTACGAGCAGTACTTC
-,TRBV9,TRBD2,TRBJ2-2,CASSVGTSATGELFF,TGTGCCAGCAGCGTAGGAACTAGCGCCACCGGGGAGCTGTTTTTT
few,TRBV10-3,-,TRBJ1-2,CAISEPDRSRGYTF,TGTGCCATCAGTGAGCCTGACAGGTCGCGGGGCTACACCTTC
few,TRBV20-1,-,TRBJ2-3,CSAREQSTDTQYF,TGCAGTGCTAGAGAACAAAGCACAGATACGCAGTATTTT
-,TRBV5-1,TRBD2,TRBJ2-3,CASSFLAGLLTDTQYF,TGCGCCAGCAGCTTCCTAGCGGGGCTACTCACAGATACGCAGTATTTT
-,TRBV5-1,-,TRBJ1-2,CASSSGTVNYGYTF,TGCGCCAGCAGCTCCGGGACGGTTAACTATGGCTACACCTTC
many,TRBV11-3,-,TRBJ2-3,CASSVTRTQYF,TGTGCCAGCAGCGTGACTAGGACGCAGTATTTT
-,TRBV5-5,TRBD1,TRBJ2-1,CASSVVDRFEQFF,TGTGCCAGCAGCGTTGTGGACAGGTTTGAGCAGTTCTTC
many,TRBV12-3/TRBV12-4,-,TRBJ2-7,CASISGPYTFGEQYF,TGTGCCAGCATAAGCGGACCTTACACCTTCGGCGAGCAGTACTTC
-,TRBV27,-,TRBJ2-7,CASSSDQRPSYEQYF,TGTGCCAGCAGCTCTGATCAGAGACCGTCCTACGAGCAGTACTTC
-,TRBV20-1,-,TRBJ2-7,CSARPGADYEQYF,TGCAGTGCTAGGCCAGGGGCGGACTACGAGCAGTACTTC
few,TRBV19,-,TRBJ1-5,CASSIVGDQPQHF,TGTGCCAGTAGTATAGTAGGAGATCAGCCCCAGCATTTT
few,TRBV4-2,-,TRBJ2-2,CASSRGGGAVYTGELFF,TGTGCCAGCAGCCGAGGGGGAGGGGCGGTTTATACCGGGGAGCTGTTTTTT
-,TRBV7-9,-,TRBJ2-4,CASSLGGLGQAKNIQYF,TGTGCCAGCAGCTTAGGGGGCCTTGGCCAGGCCAAAAACATTCAGTACTTC
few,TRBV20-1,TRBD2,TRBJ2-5,CSARDPLRGGHKETQYF,TGCAGTGCTAGAGATCCCCTACGGGGGGGCCATAAAGAGACCCAGTACTTC
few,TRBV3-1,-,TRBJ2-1,CASSFGLSGIEQFF,TGTGCCAGCAGCTTCGGACTATCCGGAATTGAGCAGTTCTTC
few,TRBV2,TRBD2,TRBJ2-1,CATGLAGRFF,TGTGCCACGGGACTAGCGGGAAGGTTCTTC
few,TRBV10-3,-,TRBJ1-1,CAIGAARTEAFF,TGTGCCATCGGGGCAGCACGGACTGAAGCTTTCTTT
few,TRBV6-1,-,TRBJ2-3,CASLIFPSTDTQYF,TGTGCCAGCTTGATATTTCCAAGCACAGATACGCAGTATTTT
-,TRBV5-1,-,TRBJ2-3,CASSPNLGDTQYF,TGCGCCAGCAGCCCGAACCTCGGAGATACGCAGTATTTT
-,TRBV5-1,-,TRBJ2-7,CASSLQGPTAYEQYF,TGCGCCAGCAGCTTGCAGGGACCGACTGCCTACGAGCAGTACTTC
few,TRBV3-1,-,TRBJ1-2,CASSQGQAGYTF,TGTGCCAGCAGCCAAGGGCAGGCAGGCTACACCTTC